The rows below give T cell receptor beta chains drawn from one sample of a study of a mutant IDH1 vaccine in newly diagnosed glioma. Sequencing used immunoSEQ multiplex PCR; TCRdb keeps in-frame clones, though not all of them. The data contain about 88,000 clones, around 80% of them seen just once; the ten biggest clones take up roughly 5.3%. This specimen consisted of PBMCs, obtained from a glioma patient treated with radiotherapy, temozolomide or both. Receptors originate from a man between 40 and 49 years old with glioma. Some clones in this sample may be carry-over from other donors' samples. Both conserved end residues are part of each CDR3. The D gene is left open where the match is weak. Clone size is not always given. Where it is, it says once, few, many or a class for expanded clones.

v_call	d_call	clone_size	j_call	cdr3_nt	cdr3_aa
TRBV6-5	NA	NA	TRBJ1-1	TGTGCCAGCAGTTATGCGGCGGGCACTGAAGCTTTCTTT	CASSYAAGTEAFF
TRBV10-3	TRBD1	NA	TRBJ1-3	TGTGCCATCAGTGGACAGGGGCGAAACACCATATATTTT	CAISGQGRNTIYF
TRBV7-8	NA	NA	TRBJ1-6	TGTGCCAGCAGCTTAGAGGGGGGGAATTGGGCCCTCCACTTT	CASSLEGGNWALHF
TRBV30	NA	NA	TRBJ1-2	TGTGCCTGGCGACCCACAGGCGCGCGGAATGGCTACACCTTC	CAWRPTGARNGYTF
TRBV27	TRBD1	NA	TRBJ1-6	TGTGCCAGCAGTCAAGGGGGCTACCCGGGATCACCCCTCCACTTT	CASSQGGYPGSPLHF
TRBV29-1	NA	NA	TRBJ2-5	TGCAGCGTTGCGGCCAGAGCCCAAGAGACCCAGTACTTC	CSVAARAQETQYF
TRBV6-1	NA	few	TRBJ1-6	TGTGCCAGCAGTGAATCGGACGGAGATAATTCACCCCTCCACTTT	CASSESDGDNSPLHF
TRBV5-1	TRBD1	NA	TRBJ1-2	TGCGCCAGCAGTCCCCGGGAGGGGGCAGGCTATGGCTACACCTTC	CASSPREGAGYGYTF
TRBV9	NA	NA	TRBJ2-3	TGTGCCAGCAGCGTAGCTAGTAGCGGACGCGCCGCAGATACGCAGTATTTT	CASSVASSGRAADTQYF
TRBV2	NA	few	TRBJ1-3	TGTGCCAGCAACGCAGCTGGGAACACCATATATTTT	CASNAAGNTIYF
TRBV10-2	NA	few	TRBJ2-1	TGCGCCAGCAGTCGTGAGTCCAATGAGCAGTTCTTC	CASSRESNEQFF
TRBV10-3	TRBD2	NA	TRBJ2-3	TGTGCCATCAGGGCAAGCGGGGACTCCATAAGCACAGATACGCAGTATTTT	CAIRASGDSISTDTQYF
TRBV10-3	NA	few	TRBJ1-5	TGTGCCATCACGGCCTCTAGCAATCAGCCCCAGCATTTT	CAITASSNQPQHF
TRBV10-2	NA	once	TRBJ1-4	TGCGCCAGCAGTGAGCTCGACAGGCCCCGAAAACTGTTTTTT	CASSELDRPRKLFF
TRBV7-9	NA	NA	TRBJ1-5	TGTGCCAGCAGCTTACAGGGGAGCAATCAGCCCCAGCATTTT	CASSLQGSNQPQHF
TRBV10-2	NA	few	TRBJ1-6	TGCGCCAGCAGTGAATGGGGTTTGGCAGATGCACCCCTCCACTTT	CASSEWGLADAPLHF
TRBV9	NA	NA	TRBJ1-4	TGTGCCAGCAGCGTTGGGAACAGCGTTAATGAAAAACTGTTTTTT	CASSVGNSVNEKLFF
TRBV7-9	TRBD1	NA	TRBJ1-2	TGTGCCAGCAGCTTGGGACAGATCCGTAACTATGGCTACACCTTC	CASSLGQIRNYGYTF
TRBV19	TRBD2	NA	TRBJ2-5	TGTGCCAGTAGTATAGATAGCGGGGGGGCGGGAGAGACCCAGTACTTC	CASSIDSGGAGETQYF
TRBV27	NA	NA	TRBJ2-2	TGTGCCAGCAGTTTATATCAGACCACCGGGGAGCTGTTTTTT	CASSLYQTTGELFF
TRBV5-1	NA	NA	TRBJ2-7	TGCGCCAGCAGCTTTGACAGCCCAAGCTCCTACGAGCAGTACTTC	CASSFDSPSSYEQYF
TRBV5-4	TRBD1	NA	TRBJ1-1	TGTGCCAGCAGCTTCGTATCAGGGGGAGCTTTCTTT	CASSFVSGGAFF
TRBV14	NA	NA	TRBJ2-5	TGTGCCAGCAGCCAAGATTTAGTGAGAACCTTCCAAGAGACCCAGTACTTC	CASSQDLVRTFQETQYF
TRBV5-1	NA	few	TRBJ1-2	TGCGCCAGCAGCTTGGGGACCTATGGCTACACCTTC	CASSLGTYGYTF
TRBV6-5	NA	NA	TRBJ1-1	TGTGCCAGCAGTGCTCTGGGGAGGACTGAAGCTTTCTTT	CASSALGRTEAFF
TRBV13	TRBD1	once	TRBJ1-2	TGTGCCAGCAGCCAAGGGACAGGGGTGTATGGCTACACCTTC	CASSQGTGVYGYTF
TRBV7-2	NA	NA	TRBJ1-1	TGTGCCAGCAGCCCAAGCCGGGGAAACCTTAGAATCACTGAAGCTTTCTTT	CASSPSRGNLRITEAFF
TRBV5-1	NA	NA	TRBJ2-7	TGCGCCAGCAGCTTGGGTTCTGGAATTTCCGCCTACGAGCAGTACTTC	CASSLGSGISAYEQYF
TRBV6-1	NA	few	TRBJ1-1	TGTGCCAGCATCGGGGTCGGGAACACTGAAGCTTTCTTT	CASIGVGNTEAFF
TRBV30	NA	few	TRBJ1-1	TGTGCCTGGACTGTAGGGGCCCGCGCTGAAGCTTTCTTT	CAWTVGARAEAFF
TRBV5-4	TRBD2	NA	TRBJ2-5	TGTGCCAGCAGCTCTCTCGGGGCGGGGGGGCGGAAAGAGACCCAGTACTTC	CASSSLGAGGRKETQYF
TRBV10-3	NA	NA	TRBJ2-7	TGTGCCATCAGTGAGGGGGGGAGCTCCTACGAGCAGTACTTC	CAISEGGSSYEQYF
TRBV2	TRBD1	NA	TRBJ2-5	TGTGCCAGACAGGGGGACCAAGAGACCCAGTACTTC	CARQGDQETQYF
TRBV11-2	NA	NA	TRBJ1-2	TGTGCCAGCAGCGTAGACAGGAGGGGGGTCACCTTC	CASSVDRRGVTF
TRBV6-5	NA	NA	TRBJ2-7	TGTGCCAGCAGTTACTCCAGAGGCCGACAGTACTACGAGCAGTACTTC	CASSYSRGRQYYEQYF
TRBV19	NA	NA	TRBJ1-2	TGTGCCAGTAGTGACCTCGTGGAGCCATGGGTTCTTAACTATGGCTACACCTTC	CASSDLVEPWVLNYGYTF
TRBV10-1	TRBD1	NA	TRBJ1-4	TGCGCCAGCAGCGGCCCACAAGGGGGCGGGGAAAAACTGTTTTTT	CASSGPQGGGEKLFF
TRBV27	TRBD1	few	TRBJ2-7	TGTGCCAGCAGTTTGGCGACAGGGGGAGGTTACGAGCAGTACTTC	CASSLATGGGYEQYF
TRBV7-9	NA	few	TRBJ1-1	TGTGCCAGCAGCTTATCCCAGCTAGAAGCTTTCTTT	CASSLSQLEAFF
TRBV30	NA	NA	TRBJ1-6	TGTGCCTGGTCCCTGGAGGCAATGGGTAATTCACCCCTCCACTTT	CAWSLEAMGNSPLHF
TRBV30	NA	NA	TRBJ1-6	TGTGCCTGGACCGGAAGCTCCTATAATTCACCCCTCCACTTT	CAWTGSSYNSPLHF
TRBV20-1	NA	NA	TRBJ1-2	TGCAGTGCCTCCTACTATGGCTACACCTTC	CSASYYGYTF
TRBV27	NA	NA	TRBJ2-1	TGTGCCAGCAGTTTAAGTTCCGGGACGCTGCTCCGCAATGAGCAGTTCTTC	CASSLSSGTLLRNEQFF
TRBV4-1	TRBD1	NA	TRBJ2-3	TGCGCCAGCAGCCAAGGGGACAGCGGCACAGATACGCAGTATTTT	CASSQGDSGTDTQYF
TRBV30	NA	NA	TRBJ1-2	TGTGCCTGGAGAGGAGGGGGGGTGGGCTACACCTTC	CAWRGGGVGYTF
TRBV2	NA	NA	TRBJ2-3	TGTGCCAGCAGTGAAAGGTTATTCTGGAGGGTCACAGATACGCAGTATTTT	CASSERLFWRVTDTQYF
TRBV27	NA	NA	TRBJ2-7	TGTGCCAGCAGTGGGGGTTACGAGCAGTACTTC	CASSGGYEQYF
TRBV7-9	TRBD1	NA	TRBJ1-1	TGTGCCAGCAGCCATCCCAGGGGGACTGAAGCTTTCTTT	CASSHPRGTEAFF
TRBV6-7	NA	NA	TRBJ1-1	TGTGCCAGCAGTTACTCGACGGGGGAGGAAGCCCGGGGGACTGAAGCTTTCTTT	CASSYSTGEEARGTEAFF
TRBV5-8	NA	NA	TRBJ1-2	TGTGCCAGCAGCTTGAGGGTCTCCAGCTATGGCTACACCTTC	CASSLRVSSYGYTF
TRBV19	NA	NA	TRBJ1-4	TGTGCCAGTAGTATTGGCAGCAAGAATGAAAAACTGTTTTTT	CASSIGSKNEKLFF
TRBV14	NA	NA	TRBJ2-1	TGTGCCAGCAGCCAAGATGGGGGGGCATACAATGAGCAGTTCTTC	CASSQDGGAYNEQFF
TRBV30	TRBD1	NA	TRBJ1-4	TGTGCCTGGGAACAGGGGGTTAATGAAAAACTGTTTTTT	CAWEQGVNEKLFF
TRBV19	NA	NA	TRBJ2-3	TGTGCCAGTAGTCGAATGGTAGGGAGCACAGATACGCAGTATTTT	CASSRMVGSTDTQYF